Given below is one T cell receptor beta chain in context. Next came a second PCR, run for roughly 7 to 12 cycles, which used a sample-barcoded 5' primer along with a J-beta primer mix. TCRdb fed the 5' RACE reads into MiXCR, producing one record per CDR3 protein. The data hold over 1,300,000 distinct CDR3 sequences, with approximately 60% observed a single time. The data originate from a study of blood T cells in healthy people across ages. The CDR3 has 17 amino acids. V lost 6 bases to trimming and J lost 1 base; unmatched junction nucleotides: 9. Germline assignment: CDR1 SGHVS and CDR2 FNYEAQ. The sequenced sample consisted of blood. The V and J genes are TRBV7-6 and TRBJ2-5, with 12 nucleotides matching TRBD2. The source of this sequence is a man between 18 and 29 years old in good health. CDR3 residues: CASSRGTSGSVQETQYF. CDR3 sequence (DNA): TGTGCCAGCAGTCGCGGGACTAGCGGGTCGGTCCAAGAGACCCAGTACTTC. The full variable domain, in which reference TRBV7-6 and TRBJ2-5 provide the parts outside the CDR3, is GAGVSQSPRYKVTKRGQDVALRCDPISGHVSLYWYRQALGQGPEFLTYFNYEAQQDKSGLPNDRFSAERPEGSISTLTIQRTEQRDSAMYRCASSRGTSGSVQETQYFGPGTRLLVL.